Listed below are T cell receptor beta chains from one sample, sequenced in a study of graft-versus-host responses after intestinal transplantation. Clones were read by immunoSEQ multiplex PCR, and TCRdb kept only the in-frame ones, dropping some. The sample lists tens of thousands of clones, 90% to 95% seen once, with under 7.5% in the top ten. This specimen consisted of PBMCs, obtained about 800 days after a first intestinal transplant, on the day of a second. The receptors derive from a human patient who received an intestinal transplant, so some T cells may come from the graft donor. CDR3s include the opening cysteine and the closing phenylalanine or tryptophan. D genes are given only for firm matches. For some rows the clone size is stated as once, few or many, or as a class when expanded; others skip it.

TRBV27	TRBJ2-6	.	.	CASSKTDSGANVLTF	TGTGCCAGCTCCAAAACGGATTCTGGGGCCAACGTCCTGACTTTC
TRBV19	TRBJ1-1	.	TRBD1	CASSIQGAGTEAFF	TGTGCCAGTAGTATACAGGGGGCCGGCACTGAAGCTTTCTTT
TRBV30	TRBJ2-3	.	.	CAWSVLNTQYF	TGTGCCTGGAGTGTATTGAATACGCAGTATTTT
TRBV18	TRBJ1-2	.	.	CASSPRAVLGYTF	TGTGCCAGCTCACCACGGGCCGTTCTAGGCTACACCTTC
TRBV29-1	TRBJ2-1	.	.	CSVEISREQFF	TGCAGCGTTGAAATATCCCGTGAGCAGTTCTTC
TRBV2	TRBJ2-1	.	TRBD2	CAISGRASYNEQFF	TGTGCCATCTCCGGGAGGGCCTCCTACAATGAGCAGTTCTTC
TRBV11-3	TRBJ2-1	.	TRBD2	CASSLDPGTSRKQFF	TGTGCCAGCAGCTTAGATCCGGGGACTAGCCGGAAGCAGTTCTTC
TRBV15	TRBJ2-7	.	.	CATSRDSEQYF	TGTGCCACCAGCAGAGACAGCGAGCAGTACTTC
TRBV19	TRBJ2-7	.	.	CASSVFSYEQYF	TGTGCCAGTAGTGTGTTCTCCTACGAGCAGTACTTC
TRBV30	TRBJ2-7	.	TRBD1	CAWSPTGTGFSYEQYF	TGTGCCTGGAGCCCAACCGGGACAGGCTTCTCCTACGAGCAGTACTTC
TRBV27	TRBJ1-3	few	.	CASSLAGVSGNTIYF	TGTGCCAGCAGTTTAGCAGGGGTCTCTGGAAACACCATATATTTT
TRBV11-2	TRBJ2-3	.	TRBD2	CASSLWTSGRDTQYF	TGTGCCAGCAGCCTCTGGACTAGCGGGAGGGATACGCAGTATTTT
TRBV7-8	TRBJ2-5	few	.	CASSLDHGAYQETQYF	TGTGCCAGCAGCTTAGATCACGGAGCTTACCAAGAGACCCAGTACTTC
TRBV19	TRBJ2-7	.	.	CASSIGPYEQYF	TGTGCCAGTAGTATAGGTCCCTACGAGCAGTACTTC
TRBV11-2	TRBJ2-5	few	TRBD2	CASSLGGGLAGETQYF	TGTGCCAGCAGCTTAGGGGGGGGACTAGCGGGAGAGACCCAGTACTTC
TRBV11-2	TRBJ1-2	.	.	CASSLEGATNYGYTF	TGTGCCAGCAGCTTAGAAGGAGCCACTAACTATGGCTACACCTTC
TRBV6-5	TRBJ1-5	.	.	CASSNQPQHF	TGTGCCAGCAGCAATCAGCCCCAGCATTTT
TRBV27	TRBJ2-3	.	.	CASSFWLRTDTQYF	TGTGCCAGCAGTTTCTGGCTTCGCACAGATACGCAGTATTTT
TRBV5-1	TRBJ2-1	.	TRBD1	CASSLGRDRALF	TGCGCCAGCAGCCTCGGCCGGGACAGGGCCCTCTTC
TRBV7-9	TRBJ2-5	.	TRBD1	CASSLVAWTGLGETQYF	TGTGCCAGCAGCTTAGTCGCCTGGACAGGGTTGGGAGAGACCCAGTACTTC
TRBV2	TRBJ1-6	.	.	CASSVGRAQNSPLHF	TGTGCCAGCAGTGTCGGCAGGGCCCAAAATTCACCCCTCCACTTT
TRBV6-6	TRBJ2-7	.	TRBD1	CASSTGTGVSYEQYF	TGTGCCAGCAGCACCGGGACAGGGGTCTCCTACGAGCAGTACTTC
TRBV9	TRBJ2-1	.	TRBD2	CASSVTSGNWGPYNEQFF	TGTGCCAGCAGCGTTACTAGCGGGAATTGGGGTCCCTACAATGAGCAGTTCTTC
TRBV7-2	TRBJ2-7	.	TRBD1	CASSPGTGGYEQYF	TGTGCCAGCAGCCCCGGGACAGGGGGTTACGAGCAGTACTTC
TRBV15	TRBJ2-3	.	.	CATSRDLGTQSTDTQYF	TGTGCCACCAGCAGAGATCTTGGGACACAGAGCACAGATACGCAGTATTTT
TRBV30	TRBJ2-3	once	TRBD2	CAWRDRLAGVDTQYF	TGTGCCTGGAGAGATAGACTAGCGGGAGTAGATACGCAGTATTTT
TRBV10-3	TRBJ1-6	once	TRBD1	CALRQGANSPLHF	TGTGCCTTAAGACAGGGGGCTAATTCACCCCTCCACTTT
TRBV30	TRBJ2-1	.	.	CAWSEGTPGNEQFF	TGTGCCTGGAGTGAGGGCACGCCGGGTAATGAGCAGTTCTTC
TRBV6-1	TRBJ1-1	.	TRBD1	CASSRTGDTEAFF	TGTGCCAGCAGTCGGACAGGGGATACTGAAGCTTTCTTT
TRBV6-5	TRBJ2-1	.	TRBD2	CASSYSASGIYNEQFF	TGTGCCAGCAGTTACTCGGCTAGCGGGATCTACAATGAGCAGTTCTTC
TRBV28	TRBJ1-2	.	TRBD1	CASSPADRERYGYTF	TGTGCCAGCAGTCCTGCGGACAGGGAACGTTATGGCTACACCTTC
TRBV18	TRBJ1-1	.	.	CASSSLQDFEAFF	TGTGCCAGCTCCTCCCTACAGGACTTTGAAGCTTTCTTT
TRBV27	TRBJ1-5	.	.	CASSLRGGDSSNQPQHF	TGTGCCAGCAGTTTGAGGGGTGGGGATAGTAGCAATCAGCCCCAGCATTTT
TRBV28	TRBJ2-1	.	.	CASSPYRSGYYNEQFF	TGTGCCAGCAGCCCGTACCGGAGCGGGTACTACAATGAGCAGTTCTTC
TRBV5-6	TRBJ2-2	.	TRBD1	CASSPGQGARTGELFF	TGTGCCAGCAGCCCGGGACAGGGGGCGCGAACCGGGGAGCTGTTTTTT
TRBV29-1	TRBJ1-1	.	.	CSVEVWPEAFF	TGCAGCGTTGAAGTCTGGCCAGAAGCTTTCTTT
TRBV9	TRBJ1-1	once	.	CASSVEQVNTEAFF	TGTGCCAGCAGCGTAGAACAGGTGAACACTGAAGCTTTCTTT
TRBV18	TRBJ1-4	.	TRBD1	CASSPRGTGRGEKLFF	TGTGCCAGCTCACCACGAGGGACAGGGCGGGGTGAAAAACTGTTTTTT
TRBV7-9	TRBJ1-2	.	.	CASSFQGPDGYTF	TGTGCCAGCAGTTTTCAGGGGCCGGATGGCTACACCTTC
TRBV5-4	TRBJ2-7	.	TRBD2	CASSFRLAGDEQYF	TGTGCCAGCAGCTTCCGACTAGCGGGAGACGAGCAGTACTTC
TRBV25-1	TRBJ2-3	.	TRBD1	CASGTRDSALTDTQYF	TGTGCCAGCGGCACCCGGGACAGCGCCCTCACAGATACGCAGTATTTT
TRBV2	TRBJ1-6	.	.	CASSLPPGGSPLHF	TGTGCCAGCAGTCTCCCCCCGGGCGGCTCACCCCTCCACTTT
TRBV2	TRBJ2-7	.	.	CASSSENYYEQYF	TGTGCCAGCTCTAGCGAAAACTACTACGAGCAGTACTTC
TRBV7-9	TRBJ1-2	.	.	CASSLAGGGYTF	TGTGCCAGCAGCTTAGCCGGAGGTGGCTACACCTTC
TRBV6-1	TRBJ2-6	.	TRBD1	CASSGLGTGSSGANVLTF	TGTGCCAGCAGTGGCCTCGGGACAGGGAGCTCTGGGGCCAACGTCCTGACTTTC
TRBV7-8	TRBJ2-7	.	.	CASSSSVGQYF	TGTGCCAGCAGCTCTTCCGTCGGGCAGTACTTC
TRBV14	TRBJ1-2	once	.	CASSYGDLRRGYTF	TGTGCCAGCAGCTATGGGGACCTTAGGCGTGGCTACACCTTC
TRBV19	TRBJ2-5	.	TRBD1	CASSTRQGARETQYF	TGTGCCAGTAGTACGAGACAGGGGGCGAGAGAGACCCAGTACTTC